The clone carrying this T cell receptor (beta chain) turned up a few times. The antigen remains undetermined. The record originates from a study of cytomegalovirus exposure and HLA in healthy donors. Overall study findings and caveats: Most likely, a cluster of highly shared sequence variants arose as a sequencing artifact.

CDR1 SGHNT and CDR2 YENEEA come from the germline V gene. Trimming took 8 bases from V and 1 from J, leaving 11 bases between them. CDR3 length: 13 residues. PCR employed 60 Vbeta and 13 Jbeta primers. Libraries were prepared by immunoSEQ multiplex PCR; TCRdb keeps only in-frame clonotypes and omits some of them. The table shows 90,000 to 100,000 clones, with around 80% occurring only once. Nominal health characterized the donors when sampled, though unrecorded immune exposures were likely. This sequence was found in a middle-aged man in good health and CMV-seronegative. The specimen sequenced was PBMCs. The genes are TRBV11-3 and TRBJ2-5; TRBD2 might be the D (5 bases). Here the CDR3 DNA reads TGTGCCAGCTCCGAGAGGGTCCAAGAGACCCAGTACTTC. Its protein is CASSERVQETQYF. The whole variable domain, filled in from reference TRBV11-3 and TRBJ2-5, reads EAGVVQSPRYKIIEKKQPVAFWCNPISGHNTLYWYLQNLGQGPELLIRYENEEAVDDSQLPKDRFSAERLKGVDSTLKIQPAELGDSAVYLCASSERVQETQYFGPGTRLLVL.